The clone carrying this T cell receptor (beta chain) has a single count. The V end was cut by 2 bases, the J end by 4 bases, with 14 bases between. This CDR3 contains 15 residues. Per the germline V gene, CDR1 is MNHEY and CDR2 is SVGAGI. This entry belongs to a study of blood T cells in healthy people across ages. A second PCR of about 6 to 12 cycles used a sample-barcoded 5' primer and a J-beta primer mix. Each cDNA molecule, via a template-switch adaptor with 12 random nucleotides, was tagged. TCRdb independently ran MiXCR on the 5' RACE reads; one entry per CDR3 protein. Counted here are 1,500,000 or so distinct CDR3 sequences, around 55% occurring once; the ten biggest clones make up more than 6%.

What was sequenced was blood. This sequence was found in a man between 18 and 29 years old in good health. This chain uses TRBV6-5 with TRBJ1-2, with a weak D call TRBD1 (5 bases). The CDR3 here is CASSYAPGTPYGYTF. DNA for the CDR3: TGTGCCAGCAGTTACGCCCCCGGGACTCCCTATGGCTACACCTTC.